Shown below are 25 T cell receptor beta chains from a single sample sequenced in a study of tumor-infiltrating lymphocytes in localized non-small cell lung cancer. Generated by immunoSEQ multiplex PCR, the TCRdb table keeps only in-frame clones and is missing some. The sample has 27,000 or so clones; 80% to 90% are singletons. Sequenced: lung tumor tissue. The receptors were gathered from a human donor with non-small cell lung cancer.

The rearrangement uses TRBV6-1 and TRBJ1-1; D call uncertain. The CDR3 has 12 amino acids. Germline V gene data show CDR1 as MNHNS and CDR2 as SASEGT. V gave up 7 bases and J gave up 7 bases, with 13 bases separating them. The DNA of the CDR3 is TGTGCCAGCACCAGACACGGACTTGAAGCTTTCTTT. Translating it yields CASTRHGLEAFF.

The CDR3 loop is CASSLSGTETYEQYF. As DNA, the CDR3 is TGTGCCAGCAGCTTATCCGGGACCGAAACCTACGAGCAGTACTTC. The J gene is TRBJ2-7, the V gene TRBV7-3; D tentatively reads TRBD1 or TRBD2 (5 bases each). Germline CDR1 SGHTA, CDR2 FQGTGA. The V end was cut by 2 bases, the J end by 2 bases, with 13 bases between. This CDR3 spans 15 amino acids.

The chain couples TRBV7-2 to TRBJ1-4; D remains unclear. The CDR3 consists of 15 residues. Trimming stripped 3 bases from V and 2 bases from J, with 10 bases between. Germline V gives CDR1 SGHTA, CDR2 FQGNSA. CDR3 sequence: CASSFLGDTNEKLFF. Here the CDR3 DNA reads TGTGCCAGCAGCTTTTTAGGCGACACTAATGAAAAACTGTTTTTT.

For this clone: At the DNA level, this CDR3 is encoded by other sequences in the same sample as well. The chain has TRBV6-5 and TRBJ2-5; TRBD2 matches 11 bases. Per the germline V gene, CDR1 is MNHEY and CDR2 is SVGAGI. V lost 6 bases, J lost 3 bases, and 3 bases stayed unmatched. There are 14 residues in the CDR3. The CDR3 coding sequence is TGTGCCAGCAGCAGACTAGCGGGAAAAGAGACCCAGTACTTC. This codes for CASSRLAGKETQYF.

This chain joins TRBV6-6 and TRBJ1-1; D remains unclear. V shed 3 bases and J shed 1 base, with 6 bases lying between them. The CDR3 loop spans 13 amino acids. Germline assignment: CDR1 MNHNY and CDR2 SVGAGI (reference sequence). In nucleotides, the CDR3 is TGTGCCAGCAGTTATGGCCCGAACACTGAAGCTTTCTTT. Amino acid sequence: CASSYGPNTEAFF.

The chain has TRBV5-6 and TRBJ1-5, with a tentative D call TRBD1 (6 bases). Trimming stripped 4 bases from V and 0 bases from J, with 14 bases between. Germline CDR1 SGHDT, CDR2 YYEEEE. The CDR3 extends over 16 amino acids. CDR3 sequence (DNA): TGTGCCAGCAGCATATGGGGGCCACGTAGCAATCAGCCCCAGCATTTT. The encoded protein is CASSIWGPRSNQPQHF.

The chain recombines TRBV18 with TRBJ1-1, with 8 positions matching TRBD1. The V gene end was trimmed by 2 bases and the J gene end by 4 bases; junction bases not matched to a gene: 3. The CDR3 contains 14 residues. CDR1 is KGHSH, CDR2 LQKENI, per germline. In nucleotides, the CDR3 is TGTGCCAGCTCACCAGCAACAGGGGGCACTGAAGCTTTCTTT. Translating it yields CASSPATGGTEAFF. Complete variable domain (other parts from reference TRBV18 and TRBJ1-1): NAGVMQNPRHLVRRRGQEARLRCSPMKGHSHVYWYRQLPEEGLKFMVYLQKENIIDESGMPKERFSAEFPKEGPSILRIQQVVRGDSAAYFCASSPATGGTEAFFGQGTRLTVV.

The rearrangement joins TRBV5-1 to TRBJ2-3; 8 bases fit TRBD1. CDR1 is SGHRS, CDR2 YFSETQ, per germline. V shed 2 bases, J shed 2 bases, and the junction held 4 bases outside the gene matches. The CDR3 is made up of 15 amino acids. The CDR3 DNA reads as TGCGCCAGCAGCTTTCAGGGGGCTCACACAGATACGCAGTATTTT. Translated: CASSFQGAHTDTQYF.

V and J are TRBV2 and TRBJ1-6; D is unresolved. V lost 6 bases and J 2 bases, leaving 5 bases between the germline ends. Germline V gives CDR1 SNHLY, CDR2 FYNNEI. The CDR3 consists of 13 residues. The DNA of the CDR3 is TGTGCCAGCAGAGACACCTATAATTCACCCCTCCACTTT. Translated: CASRDTYNSPLHF. Looking up the rest from reference TRBV2 and TRBJ1-6 gives the full variable domain: EPEVTQTPSHQVTQMGQEVILRCVPISNHLYFYWYRQILGQKVEFLVSFYNNEISEKSEIFDDQFSVERPDGSNFTLKIRSTKLEDSAMYFCASRDTYNSPLHFGNGTRLTVT.

The chain recombines TRBV5-5 with TRBJ2-1, with TRBD1 identical over 7 bases. This CDR3 contains 14 residues. Germline CDR1 reads SGHKS; CDR2 reads YYEKEE (reference sequence). Trimming took 3 bases from V and 9 from J; bases not matched to a gene: 9. CDR3 nucleotides: TGTGCCAGCAGCTGGAGGCATCAGGGGGTTGAGCAGTTCTTC. This codes for CASSWRHQGVEQFF.

The V gene is TRBV5-1, the J gene TRBJ1-2; 8 nucleotides match TRBD1. Trimming at V came to 0 bases and at J to 8 bases, leaving 0 bases not matched to a gene. CDR3 length equals 12 residues. CDR1 SGHRS and CDR2 YFSETQ come from the germline V gene. CDR3 in amino acids: CASSLGTGGYTF. In nucleotides, the CDR3 is TGCGCCAGCAGCTTGGGGACAGGGGGCTACACCTTC.

This chain uses TRBV30 with TRBJ2-2, with TRBD2 as a possible D gene (6 bases). The V and J ends lost 2 bases and 1 base respectively, with 8 bases between them. Germline assignment: CDR1 GTSNPN and CDR2 SVGIG (reference sequence). The CDR3 has 14 residues. This CDR3 reads CAWSMGGNTGELFF. CDR3 DNA: TGTGCCTGGAGTATGGGGGGGAACACCGGGGAGCTGTTTTTT.

This chain links TRBV7-8 with TRBJ2-3; D might be TRBD1 (6 bases). The germline V gene has CDR1 SGHVS and CDR2 FQNEAQ. Trimming removed 1 base from V and 1 base from J, with 9 bases in between. This CDR3 is built from 15 residues. The CDR3 DNA is TGTGCCAGCAGCTTAGTACAGGGAGGCACAGATACGCAGTATTTT. This codes for CASSLVQGGTDTQYF.

This rearrangement joins TRBV5-4 to TRBJ1-1; 12 positions match TRBD1. J gave up 7 bases and V 6 bases, and 7 bases lay outside the gene matches. In germline, CDR1 is SGHNT, CDR2 YYREEE (reference sequence). The CDR3 sequence is 14 residues long. Here the CDR3 reads CASMFGTGGNEAFF. Written as DNA, the CDR3 is TGTGCCAGCATGTTTGGGACAGGGGGCAATGAAGCTTTCTTT.

The chain employs TRBV30 and TRBJ1-1; perhaps TRBD1 as D (5 bases). Per the germline V gene, CDR1 is GTSNPN and CDR2 is SVGIG (reference sequence). The CDR3 has 14 amino acids. Between the trimmed V and J ends, which lost 2 bases and 3 bases, there was a span of 13 bases. This chain's CDR3 is CAWSQEQADTEAFF. For the CDR3, the DNA is TGTGCCTGGAGTCAGGAACAGGCTGACACTGAAGCTTTCTTT.

V gene TRBV5-1 combines with J gene TRBJ2-3; 10 bases line up with TRBD2. V shed 6 bases, J shed 3 bases, and the junction held 4 bases outside the gene matches. The CDR3 extends over 14 amino acids. From germline, CDR1 is SGHRS and CDR2 YFSETQ. The CDR3 spells CASMLAGVTDTQYF. For the CDR3, the DNA is TGCGCCAGCATGCTAGCGGGGGTGACAGATACGCAGTATTTT.

J is TRBJ2-5 and V is TRBV6-1, with D uncertain. This CDR3 spans 11 amino acids. Trimming left V 7 bases short and J 5 bases short, with 8 bases between. Germline V gene lookup returns CDR1 MNHNS and CDR2 SASEGT. CDR3 sequence reads: CASTSSETQYF. Here the CDR3 DNA reads TGTGCCAGCACGAGCTCTGAGACCCAGTACTTC.

The chain uses TRBV6-6 and TRBJ2-7; D perhaps matches TRBD1 (5 bases). Trimming left V 6 bases short and J 0 bases short, with 18 bases between. From germline, CDR1 is MNHNY and CDR2 SVGAGI (reference sequence). This CDR3 comprises 16 residues. CDR3 amino acids: CASRARRASDSYEQYF. CDR3 DNA sequence: TGTGCCAGCAGGGCCCGCAGGGCCTCTGACTCCTACGAGCAGTACTTC.

The rearrangement joins TRBV5-4 to TRBJ2-3; 10 nucleotides match TRBD2. This CDR3 is 16 amino acids long. V lost 0 bases, J lost 2 bases, and 3 bases stayed unmatched. The germline V gene encodes CDR1 SGHNT and CDR2 YYREEE (reference sequence). CDR3 sequence: CASSLASGGFTDTQYF. CDR3 coding DNA: TGTGCCAGCAGCTTGGCTAGCGGGGGCTTCACAGATACGCAGTATTTT. Variable domain in full (rest from reference TRBV5-4 and TRBJ2-3): ETGVTQSPTHLIKTRGQQVTLRCSSQSGHNTVSWYQQALGQGPQFIFQYYREEENGRGNFPPRFSGLQFPNYSSELNVNALELDDSALYLCASSLASGGFTDTQYFGPGTRLTVL.

The V and J genes are TRBV18 and TRBJ2-7; TRBD1 matches 10 bases. V was pared by 0 bases and J by 4 bases, with 3 bases of the junction left unmatched. The CDR3 has 15 amino acids. The germline V gene has CDR1 KGHSH and CDR2 LQKENI. In DNA form, the CDR3 reads TGTGCCAGCTCACCACCGTGGACAGGGGGTTACGAGCAGTACTTC. Its translation: CASSPPWTGGYEQYF.

The chain employs TRBV11-3 and TRBJ2-1; 11 positions agree with TRBD2. Germline loops: CDR1 SGHNT, CDR2 YENEEA. The CDR3 runs to 17 residues. With 5 bases clipped from V and 8 bases from J, the junction kept 14 bases outside the gene matches. This CDR3 reads CASSPLPPSGGPHEQFF. CDR3 DNA sequence: TGTGCCAGCAGCCCACTCCCGCCTAGCGGGGGGCCCCATGAGCAGTTCTTC.

V and J are TRBV28 and TRBJ1-4; TRBD1 might be the D (5 bases). The CDR3 contains 14 residues. The V gene's germline CDR1 is MDHEN and CDR2 SYDVKM. Trimming removed 6 bases from V and 8 bases from J, with 16 bases in between. The CDR3: CASRLAGVGEKLFF. Here the CDR3 DNA reads TGTGCCAGCAGGCTGGCGGGGGTAGGGGAAAAACTGTTTTTT.

V gene TRBV5-1 combines with J gene TRBJ2-5, with 8 bases fitting TRBD2. Germline V gives CDR1 SGHRS, CDR2 YFSETQ. The ends lost 4 bases at V and 5 bases at J; junction bases unmatched: 4. This CDR3 contains 13 residues. The DNA of the CDR3 is TGCGCCAGCAGCGGAGCGGGGGCGGAGACCCAGTACTTC. Protein: CASSGAGAETQYF.

Only a few counts were recorded for this clone. This sequence joins TRBV10-3 and TRBJ1-6; TRBD1 matches at 9 bases. The CDR3 is 15 residues long. Unmatched junction bases numbered 8, after V lost 5 bases and J lost 9 bases. CDR1 and CDR2 (germline): ENHRY, SYGVKD. CDR3 region: CAISSRTGDGSPLHF. CDR3 coding DNA: TGTGCCATCAGTTCCCGGACAGGGGACGGTTCACCCCTCCACTTT.

This rearrangement joins TRBV7-8 to TRBJ1-6; possible D gene TRBD1, 5 bases. The germline gives CDR1 SGHVS, CDR2 FQNEAQ. CDR3 length: 15 residues. With 6 bases removed from V and 10 bases from J, the gap between germline ends came to 19 bases. Written as DNA, the CDR3 is TGTGCCAGCAGTTCGACCGGGACTGGTGGGTCACCCCTCCACTTT. Its translation: CASSSTGTGGSPLHF.